Given below is one T cell receptor beta chain in context. At the DNA level, this CDR3 is encoded by other sequences in the same sample as well. How the authors handled the data: Amplifying reference gene primers gave estimates of nucleated cell counts. Only in-frame clones appear in the TCRdb table, and some are missing; sequencing was by immunoSEQ multiplex PCR. Clone size and V and J calls were adopted from that table, with D and trimming inferred from the DNA. Of tens of thousands of clones in the sample, 68% are singletons; the top ten hold approximately 9%. The CDR3 loop spans 11 amino acids. Germline CDR1 SGHRS, CDR2 YFSETQ. The germline V and J ends were trimmed by 5 bases and 5 bases, with 7 bases remaining between them. This entry comes from a study of blood T cell repertoires in COVID-19. Study as a whole: The study drew acute and convalescent COVID-19 samples from the United States, Italy and Spain. Sample material is recorded as cDNA or gDNA derived from T cells, B-cell-depleted T cells, or PBMCs.

This receptor was taken from a woman in her 70s with acute or convalescent COVID-19. The V gene is TRBV5-1, the J gene TRBJ2-5; D gene uncertain. The sample consisted of peripheral blood. This CDR3 reads CASREEETQYF. CDR3 in DNA: TGCGCCAGCAGAGAGGAGGAGACCCAGTACTTC.